Presented here are 3 T cell receptor beta chains from one specimen sequenced in a study of T cell changes during pregnancy in multiple sclerosis. Measured with immunoSEQ multiplex PCR; TCRdb has only the in-frame clones, and not every one. This table has about 100,000 clones, approximately 94% appearing once. Sequencing was performed on peripheral blood, taken before pregnancy. Receptors were obtained from a female donor with multiple sclerosis, enrolled in a pregnancy study.

This chain uses TRBV27 with TRBJ1-5; D is unresolved. The CDR3 contains 18 residues. V was clipped by 0 bases and J by 0 bases, with 15 bases between them. Per the germline V gene, CDR1 is MNHEY and CDR2 is SMNVEV (reference sequence). CDR3 coding DNA: TGTGCCAGCAGTTTATCGAGCCCGGGATACTATAGCAATCAGCCCCAGCATTTT. Amino acids: CASSLSSPGYYSNQPQHF.

For the CDR3, the DNA is TGTGCCACCAGCAGAGCGGAAGAGACCCAGTACTTC. This translates into CATSRAEETQYF. The chain is built from TRBV15 and TRBJ2-5; unclear D gene. Germline V gene lookup returns CDR1 LNHNV and CDR2 YYDKDF (reference sequence). The CDR3 has 12 amino acids. Trimming cost V 1 base and J 3 bases, with 3 bases left between them.

The table lists this clone with a count of one. This rearrangement joins TRBV29-1 to TRBJ1-2, with 9 nucleotides matching TRBD1. Trimming at V came to 7 bases and at J to 7 bases, leaving 4 bases not matched to a gene. Germline CDR1 is SQVTM and CDR2 is ANQGSEA. The length of the CDR3 is 11 residues. CDR3 region: CSDEQGAGYTF. DNA for the CDR3: TGCAGCGACGAACAGGGGGCTGGCTACACCTTC.